This T cell receptor beta chain was identified during a study of shared T cell receptors in the human thymus. The data were produced by immunoSEQ multiplex PCR, yet TCRdb's version contains in-frame clones alone and is incomplete. The repertoire holds some 700,000 clones, 75% to 90% seen once, with more than 0.008% in the top ten. The V end was cut by 1 base, the J end by 4 bases, with 16 bases between. CDR1 and CDR2 from the germline V gene are SEHNR and FQNEAQ (reference sequence). The CDR3 is made up of 16 amino acids. Another study also made use of these data, one on human thymus T cells.

The genes are TRBV7-9 and TRBJ1-1; D is uncertain. This receptor was taken from a girl less than two years old with a congenital heart defect. The sequencing sample was made of thymocytes. The CDR3 bases are TGTGCCAGCAGCTTAGACGATGGTCGGAGGCCCACTGAAGCTTTCTTT. It encodes CASSLDDGRRPTEAFF.